The 3 T cell receptor beta chains below all came from one sample that was sequenced in a study of Ad26.COV2.S vaccination and SARS-CoV-2 variants. Noted treatment: some 20 received Ad26.COV2.S at low or high dose, single or two shots; 5 received placebo; per-sample allocation not given. Sampling occurred on day 63 after the first vaccine or placebo injection. Some clones are missing from TCRdb's copy, which holds only in-frame ones; the method was immunoSEQ multiplex PCR. The profile covers approximately 480,000 clones, with around 88% appearing a single time and 9.5% to 15% taken by the ten largest. The input for sequencing was peripheral blood, taken in a trial of Ad26.COV2.S vaccine versus placebo. The receptors shown here come from a person between 18 and 65 years old who received the Ad26.COV2.S COVID-19 vaccine or a placebo.

The chain employs TRBV28 and TRBJ2-3, with D possibly TRBD1 on 7 matching bases. This CDR3 spans 15 amino acids. Trimming took off 6 bases at V and 0 bases at J, with 13 bases between the two ends. The germline CDR1 and CDR2 sequences are MDHEN and SYDVKM. The CDR3 loop is CASSTAGQSTDTQYF. The CDR3 DNA reads as TGTGCCAGCAGCACCGCGGGACAGAGCACAGATACGCAGTATTTT.

CDR3 residues: CASSPRPQAIHNEQFF. The CDR3 DNA follows: TGTGCCAGCTCCCCTCGACCACAAGCGATCCACAATGAGCAGTTCTTC. The rearrangement links TRBV18 to TRBJ2-1; no firm D call. The germline gives CDR1 KGHSH, CDR2 LQKENI. With 6 bases removed from V and 5 bases from J, the gap between germline ends came to 20 bases. There are 16 residues in the CDR3.

The chain combines TRBV5-1 with TRBJ2-3, with D maybe TRBD1 (5 bases). Between the trimmed V and J ends, which lost 0 bases and 5 bases, there was a span of 16 bases. Per germline, CDR1 SGHRS and CDR2 YFSETQ. The CDR3 contains 16 residues. DNA for the CDR3: TGCGCCAGCAGCTTGGTTGGGGCTTCTACCCTAGATACGCAGTATTTT. Translated, it gives CASSLVGASTLDTQYF.